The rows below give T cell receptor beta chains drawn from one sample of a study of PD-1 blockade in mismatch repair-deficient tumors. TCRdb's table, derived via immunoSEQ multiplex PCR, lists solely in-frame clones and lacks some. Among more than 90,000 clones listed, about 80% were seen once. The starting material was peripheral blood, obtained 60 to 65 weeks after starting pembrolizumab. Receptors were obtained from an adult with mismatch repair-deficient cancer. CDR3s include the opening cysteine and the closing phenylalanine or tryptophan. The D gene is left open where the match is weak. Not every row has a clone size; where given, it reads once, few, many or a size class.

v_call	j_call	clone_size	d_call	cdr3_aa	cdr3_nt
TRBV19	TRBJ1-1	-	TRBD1	CASSDRGINTEAFF	TGTGCCAGTAGTGACAGGGGTATAAACACTGAAGCTTTCTTT
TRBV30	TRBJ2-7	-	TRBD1	CASGQGHEQYF	TGTGCCTCCGGACAGGGCCACGAGCAGTACTTC
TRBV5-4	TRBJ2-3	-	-	CASSSETRAPRDTQYF	TGTGCCAGCAGCTCGGAAACGAGAGCTCCCCGAGATACGCAGTATTTT
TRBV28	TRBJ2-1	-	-	CASSLTNEQFF	TGTGCCAGCAGTCTCACCAATGAGCAGTTCTTC
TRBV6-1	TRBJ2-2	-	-	CASAQGREAGELFF	TGTGCCAGCGCACAGGGGAGGGAGGCCGGGGAGCTGTTTTTT
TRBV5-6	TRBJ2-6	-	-	CASIRTGKTSGANVLTF	TGTGCCAGCATCCGAACGGGCAAGACCTCTGGGGCCAACGTCCTGACTTTC
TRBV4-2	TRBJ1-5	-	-	CASSPHGVRNQPQHF	TGTGCCAGCAGCCCCCACGGGGTTCGCAATCAGCCCCAGCATTTT
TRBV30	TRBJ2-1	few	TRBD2	CAWSVAGGMNEQFF	TGTGCCTGGAGTGTAGCGGGGGGGATGAATGAGCAGTTCTTC
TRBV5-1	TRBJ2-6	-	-	CASRLDSGANVLTF	TGCGCCAGCAGATTGGACTCTGGGGCCAACGTCCTGACTTTC
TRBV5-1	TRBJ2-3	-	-	CASSLAQDTDTQYF	TGCGCCAGCAGCTTGGCTCAAGACACAGATACGCAGTATTTT
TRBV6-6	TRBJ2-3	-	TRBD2	CASRQTSGGDTQYF	TGTGCCAGCAGACAGACTAGCGGGGGAGATACGCAGTATTTT
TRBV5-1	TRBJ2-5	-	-	CASSLDGRRETQYF	TGCGCCAGCAGCTTGGATGGGCGTCGGGAGACCCAGTACTTC
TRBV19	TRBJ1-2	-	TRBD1	CASSIGGQGSAGGYTF	TGTGCCAGTAGTATAGGAGGACAGGGTTCTGCGGGCGGCTACACCTTC
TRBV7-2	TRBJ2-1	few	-	CASSGVSYNEQFF	TGTGCCAGCAGCGGGGTCTCTTACAATGAGCAGTTCTTC
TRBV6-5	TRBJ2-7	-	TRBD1	CASRSQGADEQYF	TGTGCCAGCAGATCCCAGGGGGCGGACGAGCAGTACTTC
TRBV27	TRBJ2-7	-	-	CASSVERAGEQYF	TGTGCCAGCAGTGTCGAGAGGGCCGGCGAGCAGTACTTC
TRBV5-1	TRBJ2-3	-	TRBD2	CASSPTGTSGRAGADTQYF	TGCGCCAGCAGCCCAACCGGGACTAGCGGGAGGGCCGGTGCAGATACGCAGTATTTT
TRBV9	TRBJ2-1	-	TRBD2	CASSVAPAGEDNEQFF	TGTGCCAGCAGCGTAGCTCCAGCGGGAGAGGACAATGAGCAGTTCTTC
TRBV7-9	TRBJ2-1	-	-	CASSQESEASYEQFF	TGCGCCAGCAGCCAAGAATCCGAAGCTAGCTATGAGCAGTTCTTC
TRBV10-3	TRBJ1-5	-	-	CAISESAETGPQHF	TGTGCCATCAGTGAGTCGGCTGAGACTGGGCCCCAGCATTTT
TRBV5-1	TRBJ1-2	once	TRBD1	CASSSRTGTGYTF	TGCGCCAGCAGCTCCCGGACAGGAACTGGCTACACCTTC
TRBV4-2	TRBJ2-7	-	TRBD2	CASSPGGAGDHYEQYF	TGTGCCAGCAGCCCTGGCGGGGCGGGAGATCACTACGAGCAGTACTTC
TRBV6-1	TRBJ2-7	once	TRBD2	CASIGTSGSLNEQYF	TGTGCCAGCATAGGGACTAGCGGGAGCTTGAACGAGCAGTACTTC
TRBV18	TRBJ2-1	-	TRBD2	CASSPRSGNDEQFF	TGTGCCAGCTCACCACGAAGCGGGAACGACGAGCAGTTCTTC
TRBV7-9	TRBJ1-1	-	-	CDSSMNTEAFF	TGTGACAGCAGCATGAACACTGAAGCTTTCTTT
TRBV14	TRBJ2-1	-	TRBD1	CASSQWGTGGIDEQFF	TGTGCCAGCAGCCAGTGGGGGACAGGGGGTATAGATGAGCAGTTCTTC
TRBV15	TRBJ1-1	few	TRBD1	CATSGNDRGAEAFF	TGTGCCACCAGCGGGAACGACAGGGGCGCTGAAGCTTTCTTT
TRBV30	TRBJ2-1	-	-	CAWSYSFGAGENEQFF	TGTGCCTGGAGCTATAGTTTCGGAGCGGGTGAGAATGAGCAGTTCTTC
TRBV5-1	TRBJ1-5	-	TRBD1	CASSPDRGEQPQHF	TGCGCCAGCAGCCCCGACAGGGGGGAACAGCCCCAGCATTTT
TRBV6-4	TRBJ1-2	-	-	CASRNRDGTGYTF	TGTGCCAGCAGGAACAGGGACGGTACAGGCTACACCTTC
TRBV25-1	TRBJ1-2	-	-	CASSAPVGGANYGYTF	TGTGCCAGCAGTGCCCCAGTGGGGGGGGCGAACTATGGCTACACCTTC
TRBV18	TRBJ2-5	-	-	CASSPSDLETQYF	TGTGCCAGCTCACCATCGGACTTAGAGACCCAGTACTTC
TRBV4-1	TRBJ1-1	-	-	CASSQGARENTEAFF	TGCGCCAGCAGCCAAGGGGCCAGGGAGAACACTGAAGCTTTCTTT